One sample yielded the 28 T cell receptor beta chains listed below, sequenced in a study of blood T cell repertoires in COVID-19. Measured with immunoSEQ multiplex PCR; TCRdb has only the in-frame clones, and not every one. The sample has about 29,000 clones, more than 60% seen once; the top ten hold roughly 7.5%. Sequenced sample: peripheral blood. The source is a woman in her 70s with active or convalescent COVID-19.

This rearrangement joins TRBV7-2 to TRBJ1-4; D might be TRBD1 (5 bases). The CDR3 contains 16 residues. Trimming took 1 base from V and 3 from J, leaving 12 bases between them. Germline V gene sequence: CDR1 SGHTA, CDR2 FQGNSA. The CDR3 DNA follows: TGTGCCAGCAGCTTAGTCACGCAACAGGCTAATGAAAAACTGTTTTTT. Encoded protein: CASSLVTQQANEKLFF.

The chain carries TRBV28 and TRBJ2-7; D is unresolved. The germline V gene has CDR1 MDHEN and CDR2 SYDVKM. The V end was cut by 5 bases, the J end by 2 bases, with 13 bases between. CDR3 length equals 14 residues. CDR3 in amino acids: CASSPPWQTYEQYF. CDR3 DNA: TGTGCCAGCAGTCCCCCTTGGCAGACCTACGAGCAGTACTTC.

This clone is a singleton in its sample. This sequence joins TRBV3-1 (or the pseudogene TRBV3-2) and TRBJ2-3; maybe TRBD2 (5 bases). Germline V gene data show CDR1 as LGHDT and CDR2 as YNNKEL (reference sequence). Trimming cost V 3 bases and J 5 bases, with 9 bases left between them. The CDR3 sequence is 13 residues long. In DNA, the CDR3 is TGTGCCAGCAGCCACCCCCGGGAAGATACGCAGTATTTT. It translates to CASSHPREDTQYF.

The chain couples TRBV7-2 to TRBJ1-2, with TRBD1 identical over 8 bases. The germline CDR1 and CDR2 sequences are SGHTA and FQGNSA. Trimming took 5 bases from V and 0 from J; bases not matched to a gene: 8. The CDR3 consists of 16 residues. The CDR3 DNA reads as TGTGCCAGCAGCCTAGGGACAGGAGGTACTAACTATGGCTACACCTTC. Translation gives CASSLGTGGTNYGYTF.

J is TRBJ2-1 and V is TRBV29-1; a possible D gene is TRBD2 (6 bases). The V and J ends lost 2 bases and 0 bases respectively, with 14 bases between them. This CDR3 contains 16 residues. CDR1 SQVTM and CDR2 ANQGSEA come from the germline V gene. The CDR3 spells CSVERLAQASYNEQFF. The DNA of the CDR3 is TGCAGCGTTGAAAGGCTAGCGCAGGCCTCCTACAATGAGCAGTTCTTC.

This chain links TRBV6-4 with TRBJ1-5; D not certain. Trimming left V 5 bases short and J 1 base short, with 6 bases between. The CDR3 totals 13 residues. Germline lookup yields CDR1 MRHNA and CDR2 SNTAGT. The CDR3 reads CASSFQSNQPQHF. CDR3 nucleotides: TGTGCCAGCAGTTTTCAGAGCAATCAGCCCCAGCATTTT.

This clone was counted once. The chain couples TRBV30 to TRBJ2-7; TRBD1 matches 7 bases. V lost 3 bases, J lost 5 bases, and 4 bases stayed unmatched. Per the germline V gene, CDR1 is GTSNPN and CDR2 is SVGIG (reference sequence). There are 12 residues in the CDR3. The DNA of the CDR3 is TGTGCCTGGAGCCTCCAGGGGGACGAGCAGTACTTC. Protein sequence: CAWSLQGDEQYF. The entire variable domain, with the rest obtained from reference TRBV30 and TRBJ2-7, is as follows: SQTIHQWPATLVQPVGSPLSLECTVEGTSNPNLYWYRQAAGRGLQLLFYSVGIGQISSEVPQNLSASRPQDRQFILSSKKLLLSDSGFYLCAWSLQGDEQYFGPGTRLTVT.

CDR3 protein: CASSRGTGIYEQYF. CDR3 DNA sequence: TGTGCCAGCAGCCGCGGGACAGGTATCTACGAGCAGTACTTC. The genes are TRBV6-5 and TRBJ2-7; 8 bases agree with TRBD1. J gave up 3 bases and V 6 bases, and 7 bases lay outside the gene matches. CDR3 length equals 14 residues. Germline V gene data show CDR1 as MNHEY and CDR2 as SVGAGI.

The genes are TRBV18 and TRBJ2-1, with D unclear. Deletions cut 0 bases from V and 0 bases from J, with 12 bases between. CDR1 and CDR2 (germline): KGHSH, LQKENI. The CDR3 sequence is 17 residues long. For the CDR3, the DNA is TGTGCCAGCTCACCACCGCCAGGCGAGTCCTCCTACAATGAGCAGTTCTTC. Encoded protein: CASSPPPGESSYNEQFF.

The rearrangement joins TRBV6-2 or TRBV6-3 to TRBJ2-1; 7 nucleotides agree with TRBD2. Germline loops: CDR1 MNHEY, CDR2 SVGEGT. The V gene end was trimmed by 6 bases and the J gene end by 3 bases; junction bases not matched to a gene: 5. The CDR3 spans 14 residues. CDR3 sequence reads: CASSFGLGYNEQFF. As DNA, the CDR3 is TGTGCCAGCAGCTTCGGACTAGGCTACAATGAGCAGTTCTTC.

The CDR3 region has the DNA TGTGCCAGCAGTTTATCGAGGCTAGCGGGGGGTCTTAGCACAGATACGCAGTATTTT. Its translation is CASSLSRLAGGLSTDTQYF. The gene calls are TRBV27 and TRBJ2-3; 11 positions agree with TRBD2. V was clipped by 0 bases and J by 0 bases; unmatched bases: 8. Germline V lookup: CDR1 MNHEY, CDR2 SMNVEV (reference sequence). The CDR3 contains 19 residues.

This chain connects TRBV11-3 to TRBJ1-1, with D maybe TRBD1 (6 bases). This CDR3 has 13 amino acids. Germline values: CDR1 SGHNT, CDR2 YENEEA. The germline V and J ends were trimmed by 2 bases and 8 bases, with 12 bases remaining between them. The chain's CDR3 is CASSLHLDSEAFF. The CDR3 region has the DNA TGTGCCAGCAGCTTACATCTGGACAGCGAAGCTTTCTTT.

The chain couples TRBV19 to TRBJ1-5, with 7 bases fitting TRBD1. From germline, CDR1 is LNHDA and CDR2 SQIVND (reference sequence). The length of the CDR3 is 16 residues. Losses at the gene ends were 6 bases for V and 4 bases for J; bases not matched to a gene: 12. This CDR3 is CASRNPGQSSNQPQHF. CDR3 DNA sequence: TGTGCCAGTAGAAACCCGGGACAGTCATCTAATCAGCCCCAGCATTTT. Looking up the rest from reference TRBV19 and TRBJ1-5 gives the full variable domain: DGGITQSPKYLFRKEGQNVTLSCEQNLNHDAMYWYRQDPGQGLRLIYYSQIVNDFQKGDIAEGYSVSREKKESFPLTVTSAQKNPTAFYLCASRNPGQSSNQPQHFGDGTRLSIL.

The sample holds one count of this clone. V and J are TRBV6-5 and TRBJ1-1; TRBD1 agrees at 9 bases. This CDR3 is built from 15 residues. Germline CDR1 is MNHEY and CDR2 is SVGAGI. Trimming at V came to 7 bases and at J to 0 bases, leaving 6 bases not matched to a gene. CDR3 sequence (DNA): TGTGCCAGCAAACTCGGGACAGGGTTGAACACTGAAGCTTTCTTT. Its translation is CASKLGTGLNTEAFF.

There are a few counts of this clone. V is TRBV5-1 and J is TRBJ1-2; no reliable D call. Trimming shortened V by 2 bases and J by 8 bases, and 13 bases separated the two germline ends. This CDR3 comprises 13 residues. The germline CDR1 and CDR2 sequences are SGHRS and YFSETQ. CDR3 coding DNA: TGCGCCAGCAGCTTCGCCCCGAGGGAGGGCTACACCTTC. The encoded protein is CASSFAPREGYTF.

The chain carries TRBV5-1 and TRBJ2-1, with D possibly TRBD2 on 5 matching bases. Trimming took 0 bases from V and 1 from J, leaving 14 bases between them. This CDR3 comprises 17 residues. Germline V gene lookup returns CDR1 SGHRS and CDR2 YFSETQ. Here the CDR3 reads CASSLEGGSGSYNEQFF. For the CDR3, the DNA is TGCGCCAGCAGCTTGGAGGGTGGGAGTGGGTCCTACAATGAGCAGTTCTTC.

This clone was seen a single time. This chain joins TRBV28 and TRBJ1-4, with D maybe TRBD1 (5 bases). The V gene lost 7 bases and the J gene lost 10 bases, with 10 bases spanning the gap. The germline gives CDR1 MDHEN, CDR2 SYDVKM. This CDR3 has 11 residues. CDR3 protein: CASNSQAKLFF. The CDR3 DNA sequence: TGTGCCAGCAACTCACAGGCAAAACTGTTTTTT.

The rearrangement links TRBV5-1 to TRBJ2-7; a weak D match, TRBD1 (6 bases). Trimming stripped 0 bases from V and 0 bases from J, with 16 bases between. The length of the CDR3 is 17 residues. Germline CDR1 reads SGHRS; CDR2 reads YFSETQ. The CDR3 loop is CASSLAGLRDNSYEQYF. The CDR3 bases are TGCGCCAGCAGCTTGGCCGGCCTCCGGGACAACTCCTACGAGCAGTACTTC.

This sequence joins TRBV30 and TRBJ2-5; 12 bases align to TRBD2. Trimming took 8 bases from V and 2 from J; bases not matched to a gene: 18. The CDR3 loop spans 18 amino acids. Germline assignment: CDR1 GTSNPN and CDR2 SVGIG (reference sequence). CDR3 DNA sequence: TGTGCCCTGGAGGGAGGACTAGCGGGAAGCTCCCCACAAGAGACCCAGTACTTC. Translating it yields CALEGGLAGSSPQETQYF. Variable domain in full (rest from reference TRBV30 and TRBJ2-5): SQTIHQWPATLVQPVGSPLSLECTVEGTSNPNLYWYRQAAGRGLQLLFYSVGIGQISSEVPQNLSASRPQDRQFILSSKKLLLSDSGFYLCALEGGLAGSSPQETQYFGPGTRLLVL.

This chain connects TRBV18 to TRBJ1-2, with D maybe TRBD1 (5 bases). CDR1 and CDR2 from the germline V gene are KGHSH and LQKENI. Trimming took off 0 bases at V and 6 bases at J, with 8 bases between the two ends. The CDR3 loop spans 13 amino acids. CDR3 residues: CASSPPPRDGYTF. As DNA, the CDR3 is TGTGCCAGCTCACCACCTCCCAGGGATGGCTACACCTTC.

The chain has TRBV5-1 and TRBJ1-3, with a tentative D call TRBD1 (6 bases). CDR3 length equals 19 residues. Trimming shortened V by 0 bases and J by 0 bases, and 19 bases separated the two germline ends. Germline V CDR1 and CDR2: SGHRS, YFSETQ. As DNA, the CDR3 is TGCGCCAGCAGCTTGGTGGCAGTAACCTTAGGGGGCTCTGGAAACACCATATATTTT. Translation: CASSLVAVTLGGSGNTIYF.

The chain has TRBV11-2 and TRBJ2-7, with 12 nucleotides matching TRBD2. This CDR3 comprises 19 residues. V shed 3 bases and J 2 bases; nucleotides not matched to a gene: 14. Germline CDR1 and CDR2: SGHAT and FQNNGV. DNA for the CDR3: TGTGCCAGCAGCTTTAGACTAGCGGGAGAGGGACCCACCCCCTACGAGCAGTACTTC. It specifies CASSFRLAGEGPTPYEQYF.

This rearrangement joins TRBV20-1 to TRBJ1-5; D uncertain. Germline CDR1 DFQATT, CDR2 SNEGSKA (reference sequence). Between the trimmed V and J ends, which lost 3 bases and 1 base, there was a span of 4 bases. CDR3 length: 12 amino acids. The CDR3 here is CSASLSNQPQHF. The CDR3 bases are TGCAGTGCTAGTTTAAGCAATCAGCCCCAGCATTTT.

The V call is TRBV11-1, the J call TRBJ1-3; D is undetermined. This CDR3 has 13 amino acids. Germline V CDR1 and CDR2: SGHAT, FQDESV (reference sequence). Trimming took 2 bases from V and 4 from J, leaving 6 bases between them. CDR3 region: CASSLLVGNTIYF. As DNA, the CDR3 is TGTGCCAGCAGCTTACTCGTGGGAAACACCATATATTTT.

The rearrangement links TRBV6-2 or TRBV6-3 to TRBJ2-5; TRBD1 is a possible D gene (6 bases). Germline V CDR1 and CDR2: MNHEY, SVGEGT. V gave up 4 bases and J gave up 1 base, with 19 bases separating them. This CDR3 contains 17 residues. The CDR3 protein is CASSFQQGANIQETQYF. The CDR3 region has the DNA TGTGCCAGCAGTTTCCAACAGGGTGCCAATATCCAAGAGACCCAGTACTTC.

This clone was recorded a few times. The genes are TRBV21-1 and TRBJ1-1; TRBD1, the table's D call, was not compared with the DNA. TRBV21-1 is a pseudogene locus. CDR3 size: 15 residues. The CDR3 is CASSKASGGETEAFF. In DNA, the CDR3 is TGTGCCAGCAGCAAAGCTTCTGGGGGCGAGACTGAAGCTTTCTTT.

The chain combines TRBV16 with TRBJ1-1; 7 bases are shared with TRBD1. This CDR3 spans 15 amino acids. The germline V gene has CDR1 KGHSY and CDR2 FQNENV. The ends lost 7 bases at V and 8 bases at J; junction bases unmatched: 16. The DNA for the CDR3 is TGTGCCAGCAAGCCACAGGGGCCACCAACCCAGGAAGCTTTCTTT. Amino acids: CASKPQGPPTQEAFF.

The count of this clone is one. CDR3 DNA sequence: TGTGCCAGCAGTTCATACAGGGGATTGAACACTGAAGCTTTCTTT. This gives the protein CASSSYRGLNTEAFF. J is TRBJ1-1 and V is TRBV28, with 7 nucleotides matching TRBD1. Germline trimming cut 4 bases from V and 0 bases from J; bases unmatched to any gene: 5. The CDR3 spans 15 residues. Per the germline V gene, CDR1 is MDHEN and CDR2 is SYDVKM.